This T cell receptor beta chain was sequenced during a study of shared clonotypes between healthy human individuals. This CDR3 region has 16 residues. In germline, CDR1 is GTSNPN, CDR2 SVGIG (reference sequence). Trimming took 0 bases from V and 6 from J, leaving 18 bases between them. TCRdb keeps only in-frame clones here, not all; method: immunoSEQ multiplex PCR. The sample lists over a million clones, roughly 95% seen once, with about 1% in the top ten. The chain is built from TRBV30 and TRBJ1-3; D might be TRBD1 (5 bases). The receptor was derived from a man aged 30 to 45 in good health. Sequences were obtained from naive CD4+ T cells sorted from blood. Subset here: CD45RA+ positively selected. As DNA, the CDR3 is TGTGCCTGGAGTGTTTGGCGGGGCCATCTTGAAAACACCATATATTTT. It translates to CAWSVWRGHLENTIYF.